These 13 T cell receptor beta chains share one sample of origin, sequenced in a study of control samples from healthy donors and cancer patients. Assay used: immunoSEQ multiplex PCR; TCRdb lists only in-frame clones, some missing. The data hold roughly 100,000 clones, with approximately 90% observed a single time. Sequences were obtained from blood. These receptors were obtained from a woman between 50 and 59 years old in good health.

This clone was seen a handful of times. Here the CDR3 reads CASSQGQGREKLFF. CDR3 coding DNA: TGTGCCAGCAGCCAAGGACAGGGCCGAGAAAAACTGTTTTTT. The V call is TRBV7-9, the J call TRBJ1-4; TRBD1 agrees at 8 bases. CDR3 length equals 14 residues. V lost 5 bases, J lost 8 bases, and 7 bases stayed unmatched. In germline, CDR1 is SEHNR, CDR2 FQNEAQ (reference sequence).

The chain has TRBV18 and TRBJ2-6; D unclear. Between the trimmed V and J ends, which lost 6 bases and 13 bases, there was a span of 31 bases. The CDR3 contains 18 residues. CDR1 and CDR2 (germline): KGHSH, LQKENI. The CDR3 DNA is TGTGCCAGCTCGCCTTGGGGTTATGCAGACCCTGACGCCAGGGTCCTGACTTTC. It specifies CASSPWGYADPDARVLTF.

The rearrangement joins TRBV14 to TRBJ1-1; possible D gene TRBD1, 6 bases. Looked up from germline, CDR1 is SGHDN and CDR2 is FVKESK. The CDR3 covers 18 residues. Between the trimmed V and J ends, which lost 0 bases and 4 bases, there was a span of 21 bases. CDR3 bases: TGTGCCAGCAGCCAAGACCAGGGGAACTGGTATGTTAGCACTGAAGCTTTCTTT. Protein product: CASSQDQGNWYVSTEAFF.

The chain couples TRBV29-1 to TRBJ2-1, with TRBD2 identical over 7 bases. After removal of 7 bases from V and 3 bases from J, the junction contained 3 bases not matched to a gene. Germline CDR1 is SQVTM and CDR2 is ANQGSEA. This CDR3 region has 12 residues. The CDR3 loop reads CSARGDYNEQFF. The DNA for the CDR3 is TGCAGCGCCCGGGGGGACTACAATGAGCAGTTCTTC.

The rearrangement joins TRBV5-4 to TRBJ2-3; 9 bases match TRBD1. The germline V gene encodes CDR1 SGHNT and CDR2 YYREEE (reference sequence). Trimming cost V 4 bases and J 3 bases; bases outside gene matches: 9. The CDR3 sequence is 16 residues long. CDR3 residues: CASSRVGTGRTDTQYF. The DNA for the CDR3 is TGTGCCAGCAGCCGGGTCGGGACAGGGAGGACAGATACGCAGTATTTT.

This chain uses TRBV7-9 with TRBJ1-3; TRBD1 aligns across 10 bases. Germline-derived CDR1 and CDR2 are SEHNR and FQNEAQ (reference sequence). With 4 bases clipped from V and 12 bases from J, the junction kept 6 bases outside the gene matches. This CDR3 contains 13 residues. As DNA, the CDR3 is TGTGCCAGCAGCTCGGGACAGGGGTTAATCATATATTTT. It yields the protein CASSSGQGLIIYF. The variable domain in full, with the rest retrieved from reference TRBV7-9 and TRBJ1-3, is DTGVSQNPRHKITKRGQNVTFRCDPISEHNRLYWYRQTLGQGPEFLTYFQNEAQLEKSRLLSDRFSAERPKGSFSTLEIQRTEQGDSAMYLCASSSGQGLIIYFGEGSWLTVV.

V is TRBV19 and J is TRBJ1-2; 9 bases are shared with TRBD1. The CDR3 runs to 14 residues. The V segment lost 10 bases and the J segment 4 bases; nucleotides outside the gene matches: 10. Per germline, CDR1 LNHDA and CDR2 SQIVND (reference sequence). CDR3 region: CATTPGTGSYGYTF. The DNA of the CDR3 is TGTGCCACGACGCCTGGGACAGGGAGCTATGGCTACACCTTC.

CDR3 sequence reads: CASSQVTDFNEKLFF. CDR3 DNA: TGCGCCAGCAGCCAAGTTACGGATTTTAATGAAAAACTGTTTTTT. The chain is built from TRBV4-1 and TRBJ1-4; unclear D gene. The CDR3 extends over 15 amino acids. V lost 1 base and J lost 4, with 10 bases in between. CDR1 and CDR2 (germline): MGHRA, YSYEKL.

The CDR3 protein is CASSGTSGVYEQYF. The CDR3 coding sequence is TGTGCCAGCAGCGGGACTAGCGGGGTGTACGAGCAGTACTTC. The chain combines TRBV5-4 with TRBJ2-7; 13 bases fit TRBD2. Germline CDR1 SGHNT, CDR2 YYREEE (reference sequence). J was trimmed by 4 bases and V by 4 bases; bases with no gene match: 2. The CDR3 consists of 14 residues.

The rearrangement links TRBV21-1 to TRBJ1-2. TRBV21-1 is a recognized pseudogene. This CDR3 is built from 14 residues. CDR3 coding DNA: TGTGCCAGCAGCAAAAAAACTGAAGTCTATGGCTACACCTTC. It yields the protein CASSKKTEVYGYTF.

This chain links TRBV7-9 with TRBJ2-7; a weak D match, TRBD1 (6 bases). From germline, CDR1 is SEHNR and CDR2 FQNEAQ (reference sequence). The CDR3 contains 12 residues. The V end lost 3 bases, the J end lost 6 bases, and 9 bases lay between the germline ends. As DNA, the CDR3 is TGTGCCAGCAGCTTGCAGGGGATCGAGCAGTACTTC. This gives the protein CASSLQGIEQYF.

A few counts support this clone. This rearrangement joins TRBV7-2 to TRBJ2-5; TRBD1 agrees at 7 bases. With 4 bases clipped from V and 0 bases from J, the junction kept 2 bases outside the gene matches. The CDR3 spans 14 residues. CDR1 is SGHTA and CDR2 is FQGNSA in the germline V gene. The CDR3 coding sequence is TGTGCCAGCAGCTGGGACAGCTACCAAGAGACCCAGTACTTC. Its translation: CASSWDSYQETQYF.

This chain's CDR3 is CASSLVLAGGRETQYF. The CDR3 bases are TGTGCCAGCAGCTTAGTACTAGCGGGGGGGCGGGAGACCCAGTACTTC. The J gene is TRBJ2-5, the V gene TRBV11-2; TRBD2 matches at 13 bases. Per germline, CDR1 SGHAT and CDR2 FQNNGV. CDR3 length: 16 amino acids. J gave up 5 bases and V 1 base, and 4 bases lay outside the gene matches.